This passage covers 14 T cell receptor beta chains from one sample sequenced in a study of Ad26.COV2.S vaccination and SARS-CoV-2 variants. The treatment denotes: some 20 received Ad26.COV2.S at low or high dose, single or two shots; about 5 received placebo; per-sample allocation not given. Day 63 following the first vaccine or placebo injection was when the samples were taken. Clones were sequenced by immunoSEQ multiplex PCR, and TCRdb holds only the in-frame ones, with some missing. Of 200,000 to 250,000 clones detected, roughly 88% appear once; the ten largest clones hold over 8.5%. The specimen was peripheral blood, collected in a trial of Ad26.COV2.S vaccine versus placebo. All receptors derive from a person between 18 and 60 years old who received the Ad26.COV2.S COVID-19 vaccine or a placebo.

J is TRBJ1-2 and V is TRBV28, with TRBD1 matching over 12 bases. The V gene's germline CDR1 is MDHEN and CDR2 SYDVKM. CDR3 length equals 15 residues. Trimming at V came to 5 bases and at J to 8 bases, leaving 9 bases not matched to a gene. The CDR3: CASSPTGTGGAGYTF. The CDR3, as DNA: TGTGCCAGCAGTCCCACCGGGACAGGGGGCGCGGGCTACACCTTC.

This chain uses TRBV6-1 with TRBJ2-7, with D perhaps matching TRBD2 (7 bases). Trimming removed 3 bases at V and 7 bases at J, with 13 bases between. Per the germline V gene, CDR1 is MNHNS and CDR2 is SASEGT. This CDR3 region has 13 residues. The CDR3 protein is CASSERGGGEQYF. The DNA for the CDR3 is TGTGCCAGCAGTGAGAGGGGGGGCGGTGAGCAGTACTTC.

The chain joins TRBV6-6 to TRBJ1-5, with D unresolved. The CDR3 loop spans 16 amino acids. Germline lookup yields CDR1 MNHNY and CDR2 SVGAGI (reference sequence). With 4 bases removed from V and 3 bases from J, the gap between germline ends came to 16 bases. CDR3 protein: CASSSSTLGNNQPQHF. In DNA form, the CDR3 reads TGTGCCAGCAGTTCTTCTACCCTAGGGAACAATCAGCCCCAGCATTTT.

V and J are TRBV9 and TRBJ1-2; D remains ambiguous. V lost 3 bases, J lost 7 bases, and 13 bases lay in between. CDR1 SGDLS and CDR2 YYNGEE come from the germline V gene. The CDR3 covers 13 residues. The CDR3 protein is CASSGVLDFGYTF. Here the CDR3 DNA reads TGTGCCAGCAGCGGAGTATTGGACTTTGGCTACACCTTC.

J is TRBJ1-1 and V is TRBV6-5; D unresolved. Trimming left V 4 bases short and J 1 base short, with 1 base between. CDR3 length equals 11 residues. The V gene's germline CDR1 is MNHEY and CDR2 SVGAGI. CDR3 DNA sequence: TGTGCCAGCAGTTGGAACACTGAAGCTTTCTTT. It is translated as CASSWNTEAFF.

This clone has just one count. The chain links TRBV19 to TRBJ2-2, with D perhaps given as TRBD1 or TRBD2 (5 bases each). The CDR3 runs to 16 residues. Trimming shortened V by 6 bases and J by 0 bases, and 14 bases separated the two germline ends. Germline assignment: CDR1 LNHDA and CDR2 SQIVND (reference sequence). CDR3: CASRQTGTANTGELFF. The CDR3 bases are TGTGCCAGTAGGCAAACCGGGACGGCGAACACCGGGGAGCTGTTTTTT.

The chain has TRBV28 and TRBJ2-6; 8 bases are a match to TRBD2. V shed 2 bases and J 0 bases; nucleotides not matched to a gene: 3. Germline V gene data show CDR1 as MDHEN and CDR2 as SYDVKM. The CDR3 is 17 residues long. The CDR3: CASSLGRGVSGANVLTF. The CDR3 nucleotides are TGTGCCAGCAGTTTAGGGCGGGGGGTCTCTGGGGCCAACGTCCTGACTTTC.

CDR3 amino acids: CASSPPGTRKETQYF. The CDR3 DNA is TGTGCCAGCAGCCCGCCGGGGACCCGGAAAGAGACCCAGTACTTC. This chain links TRBV25-1 with TRBJ2-5; possibly TRBD1 or TRBD2 for D (5 bases each). V was shortened by 6 bases and J by 3 bases, with 17 bases between the two germline ends. CDR3 length: 15 residues. Germline V gene sequence: CDR1 MGHDK, CDR2 SYGVNS.

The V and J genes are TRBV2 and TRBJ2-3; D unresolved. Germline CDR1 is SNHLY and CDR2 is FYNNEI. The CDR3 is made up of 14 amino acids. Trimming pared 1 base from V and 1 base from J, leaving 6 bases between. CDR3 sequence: CASSEGTRTDTQYF. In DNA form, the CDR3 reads TGTGCCAGCAGTGAAGGGACCCGCACAGATACGCAGTATTTT.

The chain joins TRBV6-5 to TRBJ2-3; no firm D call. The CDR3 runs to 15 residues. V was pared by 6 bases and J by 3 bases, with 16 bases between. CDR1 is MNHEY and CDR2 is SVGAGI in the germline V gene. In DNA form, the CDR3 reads TGTGCCAGCAGCCTCGGTGGCTACGAGACAGATACGCAGTATTTT. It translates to CASSLGGYETDTQYF.

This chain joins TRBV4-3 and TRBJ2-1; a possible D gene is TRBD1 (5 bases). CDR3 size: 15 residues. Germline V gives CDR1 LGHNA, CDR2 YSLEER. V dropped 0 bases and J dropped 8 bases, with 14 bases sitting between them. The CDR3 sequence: CASSQEVGRADEQFF. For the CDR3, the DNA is TGCGCCAGCAGCCAAGAAGTAGGCAGGGCGGATGAGCAGTTCTTC.

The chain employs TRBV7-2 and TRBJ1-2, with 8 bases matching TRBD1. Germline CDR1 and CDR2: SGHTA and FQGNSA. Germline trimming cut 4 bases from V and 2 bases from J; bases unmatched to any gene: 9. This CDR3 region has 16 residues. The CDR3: CASSWKGQGLNYGYTF. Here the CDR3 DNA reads TGTGCCAGCAGCTGGAAAGGACAGGGCTTGAACTATGGCTACACCTTC.

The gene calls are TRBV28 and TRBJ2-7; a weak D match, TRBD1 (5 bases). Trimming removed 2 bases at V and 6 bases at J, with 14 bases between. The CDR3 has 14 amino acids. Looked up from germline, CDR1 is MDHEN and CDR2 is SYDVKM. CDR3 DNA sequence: TGTGCCAGCAGTTTAATCAGGGCGGCCCGCGAGCAGTACTTC. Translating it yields CASSLIRAAREQYF.

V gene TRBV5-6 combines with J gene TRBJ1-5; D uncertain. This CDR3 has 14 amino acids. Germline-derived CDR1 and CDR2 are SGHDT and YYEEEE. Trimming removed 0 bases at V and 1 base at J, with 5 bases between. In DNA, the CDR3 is TGTGCCAGCAGCTTGGCGGGGAGCAATCAGCCCCAGCATTTT. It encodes CASSLAGSNQPQHF.